The 13 T cell receptor beta chains below all came from one sample that was sequenced in a study of T cell responses to AZD1222 COVID-19 vaccine. Sequencing was performed with immunoSEQ multiplex PCR; in TCRdb, only in-frame clones are kept and a portion is missing. The sample has 65,000 to 85,000 clones, about 87% seen once. Sequences were derived from peripheral blood, sampled 28 days after the second dose of the MenACWY control vaccine. These receptor sequences come from an adult who received the MenACWY meningococcal vaccine as a control.

The chain carries TRBV4-3 and TRBJ1-6; unclear D gene. V lost 0 bases, J lost 6 bases, and 3 bases lay in between. The CDR3 is 13 amino acids. CDR1 is LGHNA, CDR2 YSLEER, per germline. The CDR3 protein is CASSQEGNSPLHF. DNA for the CDR3: TGCGCCAGCAGCCAAGAGGGTAATTCACCCCTCCACTTT.

The chain combines TRBV11-1 with TRBJ1-1; possibly TRBD1 for D (5 bases). CDR1 and CDR2 (germline): SGHAT, FQDESV (reference sequence). This CDR3 spans 16 amino acids. V was pared by 1 base and J by 1 base, with 13 bases between. As DNA, the CDR3 is TGTGCCAGCAGCTTAGTCGTGGGGACGGGGAACACTGAAGCTTTCTTT. Translating gives CASSLVVGTGNTEAFF.

Here the CDR3 DNA reads TGTGCCTGGAGGGGCGGACTTCTACCAGCCTACGAGCAGTACTTC. Translating it yields CAWRGGLLPAYEQYF. V is TRBV30 and J is TRBJ2-7; D is perhaps TRBD2 (5 bases). Trimming left V 3 bases short and J 2 bases short, with 17 bases between. Germline-derived CDR1 and CDR2 are GTSNPN and SVGIG (reference sequence). The CDR3 consists of 15 residues.

V gene TRBV12-5 combines with J gene TRBJ2-1; 7 bases line up with TRBD2. CDR1 and CDR2 (germline): LGHNT, FRNRAP. After removal of 4 bases from V and 9 bases from J, the junction contained 6 bases not matched to a gene. This CDR3 is 13 amino acids long. CDR3 in amino acids: CASGWGGDGEQFF. CDR3 coding DNA: TGTGCTAGTGGTTGGGGGGGGGACGGTGAGCAGTTCTTC. Complete variable domain (other parts from reference TRBV12-5 and TRBJ2-1): DARVTQTPRHKVTEMGQEVTMRCQPILGHNTVFWYRQTMMQGLELLAYFRNRAPLDDSGMPKDRFSAEMPDATLATLKIQPSEPRDSAVYFCASGWGGDGEQFFGPGTRLTVL.

This clone is classed as medium-sized (0.01 to 0.1%). The rearrangement links TRBV6-1 to TRBJ2-5; TRBD1 matches at 7 bases. This CDR3 has 15 amino acids. Germline lookup yields CDR1 MNHNS and CDR2 SASEGT. With V trimmed by 0 bases and J by 1 base, 2 bases remained unmatched. CDR3 coding DNA: TGTGCCAGCAGTGAAGCAGCAGGGGGCCAAGAGACCCAGTACTTC. It encodes CASSEAAGGQETQYF.

The genes are TRBV7-9 and TRBJ2-2; 7 nucleotides match TRBD1. Germline V gives CDR1 SEHNR, CDR2 FQNEAQ (reference sequence). Losses at the gene ends were 6 bases for V and 0 bases for J; bases not matched to a gene: 4. CDR3 length: 15 residues. CDR3 DNA: TGTGCCAGCAGACGTGACAGGGCGAACACCGGGGAGCTGTTTTTT. The encoded protein is CASRRDRANTGELFF.

The chain is built from TRBV11-2 and TRBJ1-1; no definite D call. The ends were cut back, 5 bases at V and 2 bases at J, with 15 bases in the middle. Looked up from germline, CDR1 is SGHAT and CDR2 is FQNNGV. The CDR3 has 15 amino acids. CDR3 loop: CASSPVGNANTEAFF. The CDR3 nucleotides are TGTGCCAGCAGCCCAGTCGGCAACGCCAACACTGAAGCTTTCTTT.

This rearrangement joins TRBV11-2 to TRBJ1-2; D gene ambiguous. The CDR3 is 14 residues long. The V gene lost 2 bases and the J gene lost 7 bases, with 14 bases spanning the gap. Germline CDR1 is SGHAT and CDR2 is FQNNGV. The CDR3 sequence: CASSLQGGVSGYTF. DNA for the CDR3: TGTGCCAGCAGCTTACAAGGCGGGGTCAGTGGCTACACCTTC.

The chain employs TRBV15 and TRBJ1-6; D is ambiguous. The CDR3 consists of 16 residues. Germline-derived CDR1 and CDR2 are LNHNV and YYDKDF (reference sequence). V lost 3 bases and J lost 3, with 12 bases in between. CDR3 DNA sequence: TGTGCCACCAGCAGGGGCGGCGGCTACTATAATTCACCCCTCCACTTT. The encoded protein is CATSRGGGYYNSPLHF.

Only a few counts were recorded for this clone. V and J are TRBV5-1 and TRBJ1-1; no clear D gene. The V gene lost 4 bases and the J gene lost 3 bases, with 13 bases spanning the gap. From germline, CDR1 is SGHRS and CDR2 YFSETQ. This CDR3 contains 14 residues. The CDR3 here is CASSRSLGDTEAFF. For the CDR3, the DNA is TGCGCCAGCAGCAGGTCCTTGGGAGACACTGAAGCTTTCTTT.

V gene TRBV2 combines with J gene TRBJ1-5; D ambiguous. CDR3 size: 14 residues. The V end lost 1 base, the J end lost 4 bases, and 8 bases lay between the germline ends. Germline CDR1 is SNHLY and CDR2 is FYNNEI. Here the CDR3 DNA reads TGTGCCAGCAGTGAAGGTTGGAATAATCAGCCCCAGCATTTT. This sequence encodes CASSEGWNNQPQHF.

The J gene is TRBJ1-4, the V gene TRBV5-4; D remains unclear. This CDR3 contains 15 residues. V was pared by 3 bases and J by 5 bases, with 14 bases between. Germline V lookup: CDR1 SGHNT, CDR2 YYREEE (reference sequence). The chain's CDR3 is CASSSRPTSNEKLFF. The CDR3 DNA follows: TGTGCCAGCAGCTCAAGACCTACTTCAAATGAAAAACTGTTTTTT.

The chain combines TRBV6-5 with TRBJ2-1; D gene unclear. V was trimmed by 8 bases and J by 6 bases, leaving 17 bases between them. CDR3 length: 14 residues. Germline lookup yields CDR1 MNHEY and CDR2 SVGAGI. The CDR3 region is CASPRSFPVNEQFF. In nucleotides, the CDR3 is TGTGCCAGCCCTAGGAGCTTCCCGGTCAATGAGCAGTTCTTC.